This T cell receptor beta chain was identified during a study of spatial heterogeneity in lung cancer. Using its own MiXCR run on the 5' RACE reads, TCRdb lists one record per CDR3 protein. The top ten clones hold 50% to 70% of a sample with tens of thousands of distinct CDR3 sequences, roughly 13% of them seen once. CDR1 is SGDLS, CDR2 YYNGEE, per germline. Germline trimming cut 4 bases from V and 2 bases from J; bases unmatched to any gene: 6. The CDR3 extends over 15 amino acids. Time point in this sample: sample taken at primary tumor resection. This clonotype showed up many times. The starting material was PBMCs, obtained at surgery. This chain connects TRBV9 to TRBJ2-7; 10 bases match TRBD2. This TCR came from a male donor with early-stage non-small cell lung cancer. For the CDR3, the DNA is TGTGCCAGCAGCTTCGGACTAGCGGAGCCCTACGAGCAGTACTTC. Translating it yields CASSFGLAEPYEQYF.